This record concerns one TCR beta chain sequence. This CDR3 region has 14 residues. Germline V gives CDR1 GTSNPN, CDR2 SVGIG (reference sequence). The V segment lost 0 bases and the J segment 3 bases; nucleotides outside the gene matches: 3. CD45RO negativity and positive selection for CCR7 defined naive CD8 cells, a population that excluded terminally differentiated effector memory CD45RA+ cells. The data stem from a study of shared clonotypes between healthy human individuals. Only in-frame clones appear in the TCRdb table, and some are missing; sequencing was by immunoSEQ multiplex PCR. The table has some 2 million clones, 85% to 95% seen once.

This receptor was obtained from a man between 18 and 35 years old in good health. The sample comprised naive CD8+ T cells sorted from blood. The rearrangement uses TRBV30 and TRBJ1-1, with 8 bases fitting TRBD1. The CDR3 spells CAWSVLTGDTEAFF. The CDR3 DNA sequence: TGTGCCTGGAGTGTCTTGACAGGGGACACTGAAGCTTTCTTT. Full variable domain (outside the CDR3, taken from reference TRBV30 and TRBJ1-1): SQTIHQWPATLVQPVGSPLSLECTVEGTSNPNLYWYRQAAGRGLQLLFYSVGIGQISSEVPQNLSASRPQDRQFILSSKKLLLSDSGFYLCAWSVLTGDTEAFFGQGTRLTVV.